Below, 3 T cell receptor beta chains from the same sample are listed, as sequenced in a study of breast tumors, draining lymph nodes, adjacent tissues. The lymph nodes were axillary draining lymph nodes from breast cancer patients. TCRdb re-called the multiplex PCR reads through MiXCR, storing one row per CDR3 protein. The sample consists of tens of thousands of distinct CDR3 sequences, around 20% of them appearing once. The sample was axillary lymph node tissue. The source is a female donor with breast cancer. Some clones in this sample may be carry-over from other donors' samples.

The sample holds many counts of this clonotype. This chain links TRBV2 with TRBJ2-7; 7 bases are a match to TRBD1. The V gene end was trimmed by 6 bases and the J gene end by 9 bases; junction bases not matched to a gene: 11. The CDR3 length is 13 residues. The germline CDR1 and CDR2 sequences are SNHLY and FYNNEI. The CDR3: CASRRDSTQGQYF. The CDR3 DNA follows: TGTGCCAGCAGGAGGGACAGCACCCAGGGGCAGTACTTC. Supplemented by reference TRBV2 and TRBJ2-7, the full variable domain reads EPEVTQTPSHQVTQMGQEVILRCVPISNHLYFYWYRQILGQKVEFLVSFYNNEISEKSEIFDDQFSVERPDGSNFTLKIRSTKLEDSAMYFCASRRDSTQGQYFGPGTRLTVT.

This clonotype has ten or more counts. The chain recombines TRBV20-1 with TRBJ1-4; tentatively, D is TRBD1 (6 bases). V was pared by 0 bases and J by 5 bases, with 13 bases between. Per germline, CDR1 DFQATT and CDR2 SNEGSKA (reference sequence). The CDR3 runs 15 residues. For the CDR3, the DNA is TGCAGTGCTAGAGATAGGACAGAAAGGAATGAAAAACTGTTTTTT. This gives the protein CSARDRTERNEKLFF.

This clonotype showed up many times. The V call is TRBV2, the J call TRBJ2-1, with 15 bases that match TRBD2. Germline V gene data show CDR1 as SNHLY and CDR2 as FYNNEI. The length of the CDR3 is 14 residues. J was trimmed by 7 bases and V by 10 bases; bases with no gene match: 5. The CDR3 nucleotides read TGTGCCACCTTGGGACTAGCGGGAGGTAATGAGCAGTTCTTC. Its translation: CATLGLAGGNEQFF.